Listed here is a single TCR beta chain. Its antigen is undetermined. The protocol was immunoSEQ multiplex PCR, while the TCRdb copy is restricted to in-frame clones and leaves out a portion. The table lists around 66,000 clones, around 70% of them singletons. The data derive from a study of vaccination effects on CD4 cells after COVID-19. Overall study: Post-vaccine samples followed the second dose by a median of 72 days.

It was after roughly 11 days of culture that CD4+ T cells were isolated. Participants were given two doses of BNT162b2 or mRNA-1273 vaccine. Days 3 and 7 saw half the medium replaced with IL-2 medium. Points from the study as a whole: The study got few convalescent patients and did not collect any early post-infection timepoints.

The sample here was CD4+ T cells from PBMCs cultured without peptide, taken after COVID-19 vaccination. The TCR originated in a human donor who received a COVID-19 vaccine.

In DNA, the CDR3 is TGTGCCAGCAGAATCGGACTATCGGCCGGGGAGCTGTTTTTT. Amino acid sequence: CASRIGLSAGELFF. J is TRBJ2-2 and V is TRBV6-5, with D maybe TRBD2 (6 bases). Germline V gene data show CDR1 as MNHEY and CDR2 as SVGAGI. The CDR3 sequence is 14 residues long. V dropped 6 bases and J dropped 6 bases, with 14 bases sitting between them.